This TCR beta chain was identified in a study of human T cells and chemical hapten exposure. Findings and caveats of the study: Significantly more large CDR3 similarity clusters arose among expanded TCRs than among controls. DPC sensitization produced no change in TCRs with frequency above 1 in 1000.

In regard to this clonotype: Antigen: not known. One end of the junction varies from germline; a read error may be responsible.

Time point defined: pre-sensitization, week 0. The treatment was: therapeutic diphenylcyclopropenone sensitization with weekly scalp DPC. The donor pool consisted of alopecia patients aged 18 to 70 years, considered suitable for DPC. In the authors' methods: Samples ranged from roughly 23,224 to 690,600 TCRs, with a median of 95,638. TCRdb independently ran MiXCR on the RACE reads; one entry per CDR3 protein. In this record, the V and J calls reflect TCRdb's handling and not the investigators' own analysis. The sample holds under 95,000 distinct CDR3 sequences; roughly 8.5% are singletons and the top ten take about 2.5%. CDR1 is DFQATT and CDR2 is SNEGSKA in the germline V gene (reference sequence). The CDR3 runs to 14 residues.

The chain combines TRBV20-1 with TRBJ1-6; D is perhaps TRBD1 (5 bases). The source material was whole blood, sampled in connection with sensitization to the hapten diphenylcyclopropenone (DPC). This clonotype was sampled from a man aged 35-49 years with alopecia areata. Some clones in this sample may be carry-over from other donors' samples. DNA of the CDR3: TGCAGTGCTAGGTCTCAGGGAGGTAATTCACACCTCCACTTT. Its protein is CSARSQGGNSHLHF.